The subject of this entry is one TCR beta chain. The antigen remains unidentified. At one boundary the junction diverges from the germline segment, which might be a read error. These data belong to a study of radiation and T cells in renal cell carcinoma. Notes on the study in general: In blood, top tumor clones expanded by 2 weeks, shrinking by 4. Without pretreatment biopsies, baseline tumor clonotype presence was undetermined.

Sequencing was performed with immunoSEQ multiplex PCR; in TCRdb, only in-frame clones are kept and a portion is missing. The sample includes 90,000 to 100,000 clones, 84% seen only once; the top ten take about 7.2%. Germline loops: CDR1 SGHDT, CDR2 YYEEEE. The CDR3 sequence is 16 residues long. The time point is: blood 4 weeks post-SBRT, at nephrectomy. Sample treatment: 15 Gy SBRT to primary tumor, nephrectomy 4 weeks later. Nephrectomy followed 15 Gy stereotactic body radiation by 4 weeks. This TCR came from a man in his sixties with renal cell carcinoma. The sample was blood, taken from a patient whose treatment included radiotherapy and nephrectomy. The rearrangement links TRBV5-6 to TRBJ1-2; 7 bases are shared with TRBD1. The CDR3 protein is CASSLRGLEANYGYTF. The CDR3 region has the DNA TGCGCCAGCAGCCTGAGGGGGCTTGAGGCTAACTATGGCTACACCTTC.